A selection of T cell receptor beta chains follows, all from one sample in a study of T-cell memory formation after mild COVID-19. Each CDR3 protein gets one entry after TCRdb re-called the 5' RACE reads with MiXCR. The sample includes hundreds of thousands of distinct CDR3 sequences, about 23% of them seen just once. Sequencing was performed on PBMCs or a T cell subset sorted from them (not recorded which). Every receptor here comes from an adult woman who had mild COVID-19 (a few samples of this study predate the infection). Cell type and time point are not known. Both conserved end residues are part of each CDR3. D genes are given only for firm matches. For some rows the clone size is stated as once, few or many, or as a class when expanded; others skip it.

abundance,j_gene,v_gene,d_gene,CDR3nt,CDR3aa
many,TRBJ1-5,TRBV12-3/TRBV12-4,.,TGTGCCAGCACCCTTCCGGGCCAGCCCCAGCATTTT,CASTLPGQPQHF
few,TRBJ1-6,TRBV7-2,.,TGTGCCAGCAGCTTAGGACAGCCGAGAGGACCCCTCCACTTT,CASSLGQPRGPLHF
many,TRBJ2-2,TRBV5-1,TRBD1,TGCGCCAGCAGCTTGATTCGCGCGACAGGGCTCACCGGGGAGCTGTTTTTT,CASSLIRATGLTGELFF
.,TRBJ1-5,TRBV6-1,.,TGTGCCAGCGGGGGGTGGGGGAATGGCAATCAGCCCCAGCATTTT,CASGGWGNGNQPQHF
few,TRBJ2-5,TRBV7-6,TRBD1,TGTGCCAGCAGCTCCTCGACAGGGGAAGAGACCCAGTACTTC,CASSSSTGEETQYF
.,TRBJ1-4,TRBV20-1,TRBD1,TGCAGTGCCTTACCCACCACAGGGGGATCAGGGGAAAAACTGTTTTTT,CSALPTTGGSGEKLFF
.,TRBJ1-1,TRBV20-1,.,TGCAGTGCTAGAGGCCAACAGGGAAACACTGAAGCTTTCTTT,CSARGQQGNTEAFF
few,TRBJ1-5,TRBV29-1,.,TGCAGCGTTGGGGTGTCCATCAATCAGCCCCAGCATTTT,CSVGVSINQPQHF
.,TRBJ1-2,TRBV18,.,TGTGCCAGCTCAACATCCGGCGTTCCCACCTTC,CASSTSGVPTF
.,TRBJ2-7,TRBV10-3,.,TGTGCCATCAGCTTGGACGGCTACGAGCAGTACTTC,CAISLDGYEQYF
.,TRBJ2-2,TRBV7-9,.,TGTGCCAGCAGGGCCGGGAACACCGGGGAGCTGTTTTTT,CASRAGNTGELFF
few,TRBJ2-7,TRBV28,TRBD2,TGTGCCAGCAGCCCCGTTAGCGGGAGCTCCTACGAGCAGTACTTC,CASSPVSGSSYEQYF
.,TRBJ2-7,TRBV29-1,TRBD1,TGCAGCGTTATTATCGGGACAGGGCCGTCCTACGAGCAGTACTTC,CSVIIGTGPSYEQYF
.,TRBJ2-7,TRBV19,TRBD2,TGTGCCAGTAGTCAGACCCCGGGAGGGATGTACGAGCAGTACTTC,CASSQTPGGMYEQYF
few,TRBJ2-2,TRBV7-2,.,TGTGCCAGCAGCTTTACAGTGGGGTCGGCCGGGGAGCTGTTTTTT,CASSFTVGSAGELFF
few,TRBJ2-5,TRBV20-1,.,TGCAGTGCTAGACTCGACGGGGGCCTAGAACAAGAGACCCAGTACTTC,CSARLDGGLEQETQYF
.,TRBJ2-3,TRBV2,.,TGTGCCAGCCTCGAACGGAAAAATACGCAGTATTTT,CASLERKNTQYF
few,TRBJ2-1,TRBV9,.,TGTGCCAGCAGCCTTACCAGTGGATTTAGAGTAAATGAGCAGTTCTTC,CASSLTSGFRVNEQFF
.,TRBJ2-7,TRBV27,TRBD2,TGTGCCAGCAGTGCTAGCGGGCCTCACTACGAGCAGTACTTC,CASSASGPHYEQYF
once,TRBJ2-7,TRBV6-2/TRBV6-3,TRBD2,TGTGCCAGCTCTTTGAGGTCGGGAGGGCGCTCCTACGAGCAGTACTTC,CASSLRSGGRSYEQYF
few,TRBJ2-7,TRBV7-2,TRBD1,TGTGCCAGCAGCCGGGACAGGTTGGACGAGCAGTACTTC,CASSRDRLDEQYF
few,TRBJ2-3,TRBV2,TRBD2,TGTGCCAGCAGGCTAGCGGGGGGGCCCACAGATACGCAGTATTTT,CASRLAGGPTDTQYF
.,TRBJ2-5,TRBV7-9,TRBD2,TGTGCCAGCAGCTTAGACCTAGCGGAAGGACAAGAGACCCAGTACTTC,CASSLDLAEGQETQYF
.,TRBJ2-1,TRBV6-2/TRBV6-3,.,TGTGCCAGCAGACGCGGACTAGCAGGGGGTCTGAGCAATGAGCAGTTCTTC,CASRRGLAGGLSNEQFF